These T cell receptor beta chains were read from a single sample in a study of PD-L1 blockade in urothelial cancer. Assay: immunoSEQ multiplex PCR; the TCRdb copy retains only in-frame clones and omits some. The sample has some 76,000 clones, around 90% seen once. The material was PBMCs, obtained around atezolizumab (anti-PD-L1) treatment. These receptors all come from a man aged 55 to 70 with urothelial cancer. The CDR3 runs from the conserved cysteine through the conserved F or W. A D gene is named only where the DNA matches it firmly. Clone size is shown for a subset of rows, as once, few, many or a class of expanded clone.

NA,NA,TRBJ1-1,TRBV5-1,CASSLGSPGGTEAFF,TGCGCCAGCAGCTTGGGGTCCCCTGGCGGGACTGAAGCTTTCTTT
TRBD2,NA,TRBJ2-2,TRBV2,CASSLLAGVYTGELFF,TGTGCCAGCAGCCTACTAGCGGGAGTATATACCGGGGAGCTGTTTTTT
TRBD1,NA,TRBJ1-3,TRBV9,CASSPYSQGALLGTIYF,TGTGCCAGCAGCCCCTATAGTCAGGGGGCCCTATTGGGCACCATATATTTT
NA,NA,TRBJ2-2,TRBV6-5,CASSWYRETNTGELFF,TGTGCCAGCAGTTGGTACCGCGAGACAAACACCGGGGAGCTGTTTTTT
NA,NA,TRBJ1-5,TRBV19,CASSRVSTTGSSLFNQPQHF,TGTGCCAGTAGTCGGGTCTCAACTACAGGGTCCTCTCTGTTCAATCAGCCCCAGCATTTT
TRBD2,NA,TRBJ2-1,TRBV7-9,CASSLASGRSNEQFF,TGTGCCAGCAGCTTAGCTAGCGGGAGGTCCAATGAGCAGTTCTTC
TRBD1,NA,TRBJ2-3,TRBV28,CASSTWTGPHPTQYF,TGTGCCAGCAGTACATGGACAGGCCCCCACCCTACGCAGTATTTT
NA,NA,TRBJ1-1,TRBV6-5,CASRGLLSTEAFF,TGTGCCAGCAGGGGGCTTTTAAGCACTGAAGCTTTCTTT
NA,NA,TRBJ2-2,TRBV19,CASSVRESTGELFF,TGTGCCAGTAGTGTCAGGGAATCCACCGGGGAGCTGTTTTTT
TRBD1,NA,TRBJ2-5,TRBV5-1,CASSLARGLETQYF,TGCGCCAGCAGCTTGGCCAGGGGGCTAGAGACCCAGTACTTC
TRBD2,NA,TRBJ2-5,TRBV28,CASSLGLAGKETQYF,TGTGCCAGCAGTTTGGGACTAGCGGGGAAAGAGACCCAGTACTTC
NA,NA,TRBJ1-5,TRBV7-2,CASSFIPNQPQHF,TGTGCCAGCAGCTTCATTCCCAATCAGCCCCAGCATTTT
TRBD2,NA,TRBJ2-7,TRBV5-1,CASSLAGGHPSYEQYF,TGCGCCAGCAGTCTCGCGGGGGGCCACCCCTCCTACGAGCAGTACTTC
TRBD1,NA,TRBJ1-3,TRBV5-1,CASSRDRHSGNTIYF,TGCGCCAGCAGCCGGGACAGACACTCTGGAAACACCATATATTTT
NA,NA,TRBJ1-1,TRBV5-6,CASSLALGLETEAFF,TGTGCCAGCAGCTTGGCTCTGGGGCTGGAAACTGAAGCTTTCTTT
NA,NA,TRBJ2-3,TRBV6-1,CASSEPADTQYF,TGTGCCAGCAGTGAACCGGCAGATACGCAGTATTTT
NA,NA,TRBJ2-7,TRBV29-1,CSVEERGYEQYF,TGCAGCGTTGAAGAGCGGGGATACGAGCAGTACTTC
TRBD1,NA,TRBJ2-1,TRBV30,CASDREASGNEQFF,TGTGCCTCGGACAGGGAGGCCTCCGGGAATGAGCAGTTCTTC
NA,once,TRBJ1-2,TRBV6-6,CASSYEENYGYTF,TGTGCCAGCAGTTATGAGGAAAACTATGGCTACACCTTC
TRBD1,once,TRBJ2-7,TRBV30,CAWRAHGTASSYEQYF,TGTGCCTGGAGGGCCCATGGGACAGCGAGCTCCTACGAGCAGTACTTC
TRBD1,NA,TRBJ1-1,TRBV5-6,CASSLWDRGLTAFF,TGTGCCAGCAGCTTATGGGACAGGGGGCTAACGGCTTTCTTT
NA,once,TRBJ2-5,TRBV6-5,CASSYSTGFGETQYF,TGTGCCAGCAGTTATTCCACAGGGTTTGGTGAGACCCAGTACTTC
NA,NA,TRBJ2-3,TRBV18,CASSPPGGTPDTQYF,TGTGCCAGCTCACCACCGGGCGGGACTCCAGATACGCAGTATTTT
TRBD2,NA,TRBJ2-7,TRBV29-1,CSAMGAGTSGRARSYEQYF,TGCAGCGCTATGGGGGCCGGGACTAGCGGGAGAGCGAGATCCTACGAGCAGTACTTC
TRBD1,NA,TRBJ2-7,TRBV4-1,CASRPGQGFYEQYF,TGCGCCAGCAGACCGGGACAGGGTTTCTACGAGCAGTACTTC
NA,NA,TRBJ1-3,TRBV11-2,CASSADLRGFSIYF,TGTGCCAGCAGCGCCGACCTCCGCGGGTTCTCCATATATTTT
NA,NA,TRBJ2-3,TRBV7-3,CASSRTGRTDTQYF,TGTGCCAGCAGCCGGACTGGCCGCACAGATACGCAGTATTTT
TRBD2,once,TRBJ2-5,TRBV11-2,CASSLMGGEETQYF,TGTGCCAGCAGCTTAATGGGGGGGGAGGAGACCCAGTACTTC
TRBD2,NA,TRBJ2-7,TRBV7-9,CASSPTLAGGSYEQYF,TGTGCCAGCAGCCCCACCCTAGCGGGAGGTTCCTACGAGCAGTACTTC
NA,NA,TRBJ2-7,TRBV5-4,CASSLAGTYEQYF,TGTGCCAGCAGCTTGGCGGGAACCTACGAGCAGTACTTC
NA,once,TRBJ1-2,TRBV7-2,CASSFGRRDNYGYTF,TGTGCCAGCAGCTTCGGCAGGCGAGATAACTATGGCTACACCTTC
NA,NA,TRBJ2-7,TRBV21-1,CASSNWGLVCEQYF,TGTGCCAGCAGCAACTGGGGCCTAGTCTGCGAGCAGTACTTC
NA,NA,TRBJ1-3,TRBV7-9,CASSLDSWGNTIYF,TGTGCCAGCAGCCTTGACTCGTGGGGAAACACCATATATTTT
NA,few,TRBJ2-2,TRBV28,CASSPYRGGGELFF,TGTGCCAGCAGCCCCTACAGGGGGGGTGGGGAGCTGTTTTTT
TRBD1,NA,TRBJ1-5,TRBV2,CASSDNGDRSQPQHF,TGTGCCAGCAGTGATAATGGGGACAGGAGTCAGCCCCAGCATTTT
NA,NA,TRBJ1-2,TRBV5-6,CASSPGTRGYTF,TGTGCCAGCAGCCCGGGGACTCGTGGCTACACCTTC
NA,few,TRBJ1-1,TRBV9,CASSVGSLLNTEAFF,TGTGCCAGCAGCGTAGGTTCCCTCCTGAACACTGAAGCTTTCTTT
TRBD2,NA,TRBJ2-1,TRBV5-6,CASSFVAGGYNEQFF,TGTGCCAGCAGCTTCGTAGCGGGAGGATACAATGAGCAGTTCTTC
NA,NA,TRBJ1-1,TRBV11-3,CASSLQENTEAFF,TGTGCCAGCAGCTTACAGGAGAACACTGAAGCTTTCTTT